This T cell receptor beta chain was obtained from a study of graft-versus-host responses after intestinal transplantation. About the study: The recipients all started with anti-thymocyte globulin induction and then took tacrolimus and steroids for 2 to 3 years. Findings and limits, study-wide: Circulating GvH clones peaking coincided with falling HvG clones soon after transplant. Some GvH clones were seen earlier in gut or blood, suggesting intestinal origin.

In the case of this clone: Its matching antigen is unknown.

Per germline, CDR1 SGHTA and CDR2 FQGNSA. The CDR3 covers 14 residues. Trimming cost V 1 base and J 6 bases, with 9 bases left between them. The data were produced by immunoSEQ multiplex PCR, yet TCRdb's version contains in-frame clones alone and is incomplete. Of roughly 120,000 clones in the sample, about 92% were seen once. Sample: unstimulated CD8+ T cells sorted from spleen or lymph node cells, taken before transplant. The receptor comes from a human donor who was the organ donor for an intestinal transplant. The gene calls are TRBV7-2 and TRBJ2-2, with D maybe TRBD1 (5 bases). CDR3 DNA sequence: TGTGCCAGCAGCTTAGGGGGCGGATCCGGGGAGCTGTTTTTT. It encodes CASSLGGGSGELFF.